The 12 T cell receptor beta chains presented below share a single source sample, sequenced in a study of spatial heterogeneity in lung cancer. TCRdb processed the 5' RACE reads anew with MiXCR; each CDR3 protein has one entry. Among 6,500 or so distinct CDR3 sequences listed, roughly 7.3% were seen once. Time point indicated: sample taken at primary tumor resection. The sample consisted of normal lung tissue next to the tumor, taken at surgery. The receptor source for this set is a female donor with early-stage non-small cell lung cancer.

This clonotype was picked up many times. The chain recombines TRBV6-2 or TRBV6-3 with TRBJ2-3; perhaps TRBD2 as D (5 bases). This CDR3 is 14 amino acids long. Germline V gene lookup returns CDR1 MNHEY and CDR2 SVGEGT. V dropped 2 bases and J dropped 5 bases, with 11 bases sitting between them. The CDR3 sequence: CASSYPSSGDTQYF. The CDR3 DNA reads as TGTGCCAGCAGTTACCCTAGCTCTGGAGATACGCAGTATTTT.

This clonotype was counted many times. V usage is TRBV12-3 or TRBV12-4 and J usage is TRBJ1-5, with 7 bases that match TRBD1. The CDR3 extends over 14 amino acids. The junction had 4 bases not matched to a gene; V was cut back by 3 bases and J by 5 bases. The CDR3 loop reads CASSFGTVDQPQHF. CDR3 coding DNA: TGTGCCAGCAGTTTTGGGACAGTGGATCAGCCCCAGCATTTT.

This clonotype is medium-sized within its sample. The CDR3: CASSLRGLYGYTF. CDR3 nucleotide sequence: TGTGCCAGCAGCTTACGGGGTCTCTATGGCTACACCTTC. The chain recombines TRBV7-8 with TRBJ1-2; D call uncertain. Trimming took 2 bases from V and 4 from J, leaving 8 bases between them. The CDR3 loop spans 13 amino acids. Germline-derived CDR1 and CDR2 are SGHVS and FQNEAQ.

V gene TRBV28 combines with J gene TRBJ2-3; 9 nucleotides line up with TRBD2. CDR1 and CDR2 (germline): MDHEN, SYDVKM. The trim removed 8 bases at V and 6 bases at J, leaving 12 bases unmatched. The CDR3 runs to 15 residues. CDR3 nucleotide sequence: TGTGCCAGCGGACGTGGGCTAGCGGGGCCGGATACGCAGTATTTT. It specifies CASGRGLAGPDTQYF.

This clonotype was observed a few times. The CDR3 loop reads CASIWGTGGNTGELFF. The CDR3 bases are TGTGCCAGTATTTGGGGGACAGGAGGAAACACCGGGGAGCTGTTTTTT. The chain recombines TRBV19 with TRBJ2-2, with 8 positions matching TRBD1. Unmatched junction bases numbered 9, after V lost 7 bases and J lost 2 bases. The CDR3 is 16 residues long. In germline, CDR1 is LNHDA, CDR2 SQIVND (reference sequence).

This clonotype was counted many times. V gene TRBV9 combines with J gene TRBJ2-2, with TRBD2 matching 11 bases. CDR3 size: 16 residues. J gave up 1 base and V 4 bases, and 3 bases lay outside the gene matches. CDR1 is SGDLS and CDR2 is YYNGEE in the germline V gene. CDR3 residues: CASSHLAGGNTGELFF. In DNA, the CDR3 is TGTGCCAGCAGCCACCTAGCGGGGGGGAACACCGGGGAGCTGTTTTTT.

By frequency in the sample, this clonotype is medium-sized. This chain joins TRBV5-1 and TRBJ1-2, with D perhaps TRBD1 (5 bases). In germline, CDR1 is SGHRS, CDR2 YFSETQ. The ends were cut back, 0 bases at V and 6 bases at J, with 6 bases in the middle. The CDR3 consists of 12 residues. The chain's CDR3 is CASSLVGDGYTF. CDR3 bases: TGCGCCAGCAGCTTGGTGGGGGATGGCTACACCTTC.

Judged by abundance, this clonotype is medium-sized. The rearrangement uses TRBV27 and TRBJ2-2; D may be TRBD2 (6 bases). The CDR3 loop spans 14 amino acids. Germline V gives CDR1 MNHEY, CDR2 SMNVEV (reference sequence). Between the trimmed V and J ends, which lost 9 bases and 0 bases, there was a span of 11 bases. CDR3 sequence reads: CARRLVTNTGELFF. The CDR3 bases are TGTGCCAGGCGACTAGTTACGAACACCGGGGAGCTGTTTTTT.

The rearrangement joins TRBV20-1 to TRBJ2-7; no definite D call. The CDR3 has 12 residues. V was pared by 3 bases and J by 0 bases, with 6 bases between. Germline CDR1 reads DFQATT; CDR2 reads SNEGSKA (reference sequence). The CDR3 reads CSASLGSYEQYF. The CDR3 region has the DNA TGCAGTGCTAGTCTTGGCTCCTACGAGCAGTACTTC.

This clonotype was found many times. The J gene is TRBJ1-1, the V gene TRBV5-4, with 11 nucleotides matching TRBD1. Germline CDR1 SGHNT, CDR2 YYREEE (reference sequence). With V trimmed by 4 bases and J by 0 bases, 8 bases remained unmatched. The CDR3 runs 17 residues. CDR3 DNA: TGTGCCAGCAGCCCGGGGGACAGGGGGAACTTGAACACTGAAGCTTTCTTT. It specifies CASSPGDRGNLNTEAFF.

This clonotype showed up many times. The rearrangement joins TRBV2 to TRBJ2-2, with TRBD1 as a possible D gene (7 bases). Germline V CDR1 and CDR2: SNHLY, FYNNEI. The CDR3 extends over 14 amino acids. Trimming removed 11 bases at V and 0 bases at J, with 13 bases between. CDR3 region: CARGTATNTGELFF. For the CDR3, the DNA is TGTGCCCGCGGGACAGCTACGAACACCGGGGAGCTGTTTTTT.

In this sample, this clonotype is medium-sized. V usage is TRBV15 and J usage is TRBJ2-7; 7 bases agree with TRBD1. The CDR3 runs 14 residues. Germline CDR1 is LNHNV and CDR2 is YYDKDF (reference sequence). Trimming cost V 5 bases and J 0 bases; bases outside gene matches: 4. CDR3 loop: CATSETGNSYEQYF. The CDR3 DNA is TGTGCCACCAGCGAGACAGGGAACTCCTACGAGCAGTACTTC.